A single sample gave rise to the 32 T cell receptor beta chains below, sequenced in a study of blood T cell repertoires in COVID-19. The assay was immunoSEQ multiplex PCR, and TCRdb's table has in-frame clones only and misses some. Of about 220,000 clones listed, 82% are singletons. Specimen: peripheral blood. All receptors derive from a woman aged 80 or older with acute or convalescent COVID-19.

The rearrangement links TRBV5-1 to TRBJ2-5, with D tentatively TRBD2 (6 bases). The CDR3 length is 15 residues. Germline V gene data show CDR1 as SGHRS and CDR2 as YFSETQ. V was shortened by 0 bases and J by 1 base, with 10 bases between the two germline ends. CDR3 loop: CASSLGLAVQETQYF. As DNA, the CDR3 is TGCGCCAGCAGCTTGGGGTTAGCGGTCCAAGAGACCCAGTACTTC.

J is TRBJ1-1 and V is TRBV7-3; D gene uncertain. V was cut by 1 base and J by 4 bases, with 7 bases left in between. Per the germline V gene, CDR1 is SGHTA and CDR2 is FQGTGA. The CDR3 extends over 13 amino acids. Here the CDR3 DNA reads TGTGCCAGCAGCTTAAACCTGGCCACTGAAGCTTTCTTT. Translating gives CASSLNLATEAFF.

This chain joins TRBV29-1 and TRBJ2-1; 9 nucleotides agree with TRBD1. Germline CDR1 and CDR2: SQVTM and ANQGSEA. CDR3 length: 14 amino acids. Unmatched junction bases numbered 5, after V lost 4 bases and J lost 4 bases. The DNA of the CDR3 is TGCAGCGTTGGGGGACAGGGATTATACAATGAGCAGTTCTTC. Translation: CSVGGQGLYNEQFF.

The genes are TRBV2 and TRBJ1-5; 8 bases agree with TRBD1. This CDR3 spans 16 amino acids. V lost 2 bases, J lost 7 bases, and 10 bases stayed unmatched. From germline, CDR1 is SNHLY and CDR2 FYNNEI. For the CDR3, the DNA is TGTGCCAGCAGTGAAATACGGCCAGGGGGCGAACAGCCCCAGCATTTT. Translating it yields CASSEIRPGGEQPQHF.

This clone was recorded once. V gene TRBV6-2 or TRBV6-3 combines with J gene TRBJ2-1, with TRBD2 identical over 7 bases. The germline V gene encodes CDR1 MNHEY and CDR2 SVGEGT. V lost 1 base and J lost 4; bases outside the gene matches: 7. This CDR3 comprises 16 residues. CDR3 protein: CASSYLRGGPYNEQFF. DNA of the CDR3: TGTGCCAGCAGTTACTTGCGCGGGGGACCTTACAATGAGCAGTTCTTC.

This clone is a singleton in its sample. The V and J genes are TRBV7-2 and TRBJ1-5; D remains unclear. Germline V gene lookup returns CDR1 SGHTA and CDR2 FQGNSA. Trimming cost V 0 bases and J 0 bases, with 6 bases left between them. The CDR3 totals 15 residues. CDR3 DNA sequence: TGTGCCAGCAGCTTAGCGAGAGATAGCAATCAGCCCCAGCATTTT. It codes for CASSLARDSNQPQHF.

CDR3 bases: TGTGCCAGCAGCTTAGATTACACAGACCTCTCTGGAAACACCATATATTTT. This sequence encodes CASSLDYTDLSGNTIYF. V is TRBV11-3 and J is TRBJ1-3, with no clear D. CDR1 is SGHNT, CDR2 YENEEA, per germline. V lost 0 bases, J lost 0 bases, and 12 bases lay in between. The CDR3 has 17 amino acids.

The rearrangement links TRBV5-8 to TRBJ1-4; 9 bases align to TRBD1. This CDR3 is 18 amino acids long. The ends lost 3 bases at V and 2 bases at J; junction bases unmatched: 11. Germline V gene sequence: CDR1 SGHTS, CDR2 YDEGEE. CDR3 DNA sequence: TGTGCCAGCAGCTGGACAGGGGATAGTGGGACGACTAATGAAAAACTGTTTTTT. This sequence encodes CASSWTGDSGTTNEKLFF.

The rearrangement links TRBV30 to TRBJ1-3; D uncertain. V was shortened by 3 bases and J by 0 bases, with 12 bases between the two germline ends. This CDR3 is 15 amino acids long. Germline V lookup: CDR1 GTSNPN, CDR2 SVGIG (reference sequence). The CDR3 bases are TGTGCCTGGAGCCGCACAGTAAACTCTGGAAACACCATATATTTT. Translation gives CAWSRTVNSGNTIYF.

This clone showed up just once. The chain is built from TRBV29-1 and TRBJ1-5; possible D gene TRBD1, 6 bases. V lost 4 bases and J lost 4, with 14 bases in between. Germline V gene lookup returns CDR1 SQVTM and CDR2 ANQGSEA. This CDR3 region has 14 residues. The CDR3 protein is CSVAQGSRNQPQHF. The CDR3 nucleotides are TGCAGCGTTGCCCAGGGGTCTCGGAATCAGCCCCAGCATTTT.

This clone appeared a single time. The rearrangement links TRBV12-3 or TRBV12-4 to TRBJ2-3, with 7 bases lining up with TRBD2. The CDR3 is 12 amino acids. Unmatched junction bases numbered 4, after V lost 3 bases and J lost 10 bases. CDR3 DNA: TGTGCCAGCAGTTTCGGGGGGAAATCGCAGTATTTT. The encoded protein is CASSFGGKSQYF.

J is TRBJ1-4 and V is TRBV7-8, with TRBD1 matching 7 bases. Germline values: CDR1 SGHVS, CDR2 FQNEAQ. V trimming: 3 bases; J trimming: 4 bases; junction bases outside the gene matches: 8. The CDR3 is made up of 16 amino acids. CDR3 DNA: TGTGCCAGCAGCTTGGGGACAGCTGGAATTAATGAAAAACTGTTTTTT. This codes for CASSLGTAGINEKLFF.

This chain joins TRBV5-1 and TRBJ2-3; D not resolved. V dropped 0 bases and J dropped 0 bases, with 8 bases sitting between them. This CDR3 contains 15 residues. In germline, CDR1 is SGHRS, CDR2 YFSETQ. The CDR3 here is CASSLGLLSTDTQYF. The DNA of the CDR3 is TGCGCCAGCAGCTTGGGTCTGTTAAGCACAGATACGCAGTATTTT.

This chain uses TRBV5-8 with TRBJ1-4, with D perhaps TRBD1 (6 bases). The CDR3 contains 13 residues. Per germline, CDR1 SGHTS and CDR2 YDEGEE. Trimming stripped 1 base from V and 11 bases from J, with 12 bases between. This chain's CDR3 is CASSLTGPEKLFF. In DNA form, the CDR3 reads TGTGCCAGCAGCTTGACAGGGCCGGAGAAACTGTTTTTT. Based on the CDR3 plus reference TRBV5-8 and TRBJ1-4, the full variable domain is EAGVTQSPTHLIKTRGQQATLRCSPISGHTSVYWYQQALGLGLQFLLWYDEGEERNRGNFPPRFSGRQFPNYSSELNVNALELEDSALYLCASSLTGPEKLFFGSGTQLSVL.

This chain connects TRBV7-3 to TRBJ2-2, with TRBD2 identical over 7 bases. CDR1 and CDR2 (germline): SGHTA, FQGTGA. CDR3 length: 15 amino acids. The junction had 5 bases not matched to a gene; V was cut back by 4 bases and J by 3 bases. DNA for the CDR3: TGTGCCAGCAGCTCCCGGGCGGGAGACACCGGGGAGCTGTTTTTT. It specifies CASSSRAGDTGELFF.

CDR3: CASRGQGRYEQYF. In DNA form, the CDR3 reads TGTGCCAGCAGGGGACAGGGCCGATACGAGCAGTACTTC. The V call is TRBV6-4, the J call TRBJ2-7; 9 bases are shared with TRBD1. The CDR3 consists of 13 residues. J gave up 4 bases and V 6 bases, and 4 bases lay outside the gene matches. Germline CDR1 reads MRHNA; CDR2 reads SNTAGT.

V and J are TRBV7-8 and TRBJ1-6, with 7 nucleotides matching TRBD1. With V trimmed by 2 bases and J by 6 bases, 13 bases remained unmatched. Germline V gene sequence: CDR1 SGHVS, CDR2 FQNEAQ. This CDR3 has 18 residues. Written as DNA, the CDR3 is TGTGCCAGCAGCTTAACAGGCAGGGGGTTATTGAGTAATTCACCCCTCCACTTT. The encoded protein is CASSLTGRGLLSNSPLHF.

V gene TRBV11-2 combines with J gene TRBJ1-1; tentatively, D is TRBD1 (5 bases). Germline CDR1 is SGHAT and CDR2 is FQNNGV. The CDR3 loop spans 13 amino acids. V was pared by 7 bases and J by 6 bases, with 15 bases between. The CDR3 sequence: CASTPKGVAEAFF. The DNA for the CDR3 is TGTGCCAGCACCCCGAAAGGGGTCGCTGAAGCTTTCTTT.

This chain joins TRBV3-1 (or the pseudogene TRBV3-2) and TRBJ1-3, with TRBD1 matching 8 bases. This CDR3 is built from 15 residues. Germline CDR1 and CDR2: LGHDT and YNNKEL (reference sequence). J gave up 3 bases and V 6 bases, and 7 bases lay outside the gene matches. CDR3 nucleotides: TGTGCCAGCAGGCCCAGGGGGCAGGTTGGAAACACCATATATTTT. Translated: CASRPRGQVGNTIYF.

This clone occurred a few times. This chain joins TRBV7-2 and TRBJ2-5, with 8 bases lining up with TRBD2. Trimming removed 4 bases from V and 2 bases from J; junction bases left unmatched: 6. The CDR3 runs 15 residues. Germline-derived CDR1 and CDR2 are SGHTA and FQGNSA. CDR3 bases: TGTGCCAGCAGCTCCGGACTAGCCCGGCAAGAGACCCAGTACTTC. Translating it yields CASSSGLARQETQYF.

This clone was seen just once. J is TRBJ2-5 and V is TRBV20-1; 14 bases fit TRBD2. V shed 6 bases and J 5 bases; nucleotides not matched to a gene: 23. The germline CDR1 and CDR2 sequences are DFQATT and SNEGSKA (reference sequence). The CDR3 has 20 amino acids. CDR3 protein: CSASGLAGGEIQTPHETQYF. The CDR3 DNA reads TGCAGTGCCAGTGGACTAGCGGGGGGCGAAATACAAACGCCCCACGAGACCCAGTACTTC.

This sequence joins TRBV19 and TRBJ2-1, with D tentatively TRBD2 (5 bases). The germline gives CDR1 LNHDA, CDR2 SQIVND (reference sequence). The CDR3 totals 14 residues. V lost 2 bases and J 5 bases, leaving 10 bases between the germline ends. The CDR3, as DNA: TGTGCCAGTAGTATATGGGGAGCCCACAATGAGCAGTTCTTC. Translating it yields CASSIWGAHNEQFF.

The chain has TRBV2 and TRBJ2-3, with 10 bases that match TRBD2. The CDR3 loop spans 13 amino acids. The J segment lost 6 bases and the V segment lost 10 bases, leaving 7 bases of the junction unmatched. Germline CDR1 SNHLY, CDR2 FYNNEI. The chain's CDR3 is CATQLAGRDTQYF. The CDR3 DNA sequence: TGTGCCACCCAACTAGCGGGGCGGGATACGCAGTATTTT. Based on the CDR3 plus reference TRBV2 and TRBJ2-3, the full variable domain is EPEVTQTPSHQVTQMGQEVILRCVPISNHLYFYWYRQILGQKVEFLVSFYNNEISEKSEIFDDQFSVERPDGSNFTLKIRSTKLEDSAMYFCATQLAGRDTQYFGPGTRLTVL.

This clone occurred a few times. The chain links TRBV6-1 to TRBJ1-1; D is unclear. Trimming removed 2 bases at V and 11 bases at J, with 12 bases between. The CDR3 is 12 residues long. The germline gives CDR1 MNHNS, CDR2 SASEGT. The CDR3: CASSENHPGAFF. The CDR3 region has the DNA TGTGCCAGCAGTGAAAACCATCCCGGGGCTTTCTTT.

The genes are TRBV12-5 and TRBJ1-1; TRBD1 matches at 8 bases. The J segment lost 2 bases and the V segment lost 4 bases, leaving 9 bases of the junction unmatched. This CDR3 comprises 16 residues. Germline CDR1 is LGHNT and CDR2 is FRNRAP. CDR3 DNA: TGTGCTAGTGGTTCGGGACAGGTGTGGGAAAACACTGAAGCTTTCTTT. It encodes CASGSGQVWENTEAFF.

The J gene is TRBJ1-1, the V gene TRBV7-2, with 7 bases aligning to TRBD1. J gave up 3 bases and V 5 bases, and 6 bases lay outside the gene matches. This CDR3 is built from 14 residues. Germline CDR1 reads SGHTA; CDR2 reads FQGNSA. CDR3 region: CASSGGGKDTEAFF. DNA for the CDR3: TGTGCCAGCAGCGGAGGGGGCAAGGACACTGAAGCTTTCTTT.

This clone was observed once. CDR3 nucleotide sequence: TGTGCCAGTAGGAACAGGGGGCTTGTCGGGGAGCTGTTTTTT. This codes for CASRNRGLVGELFF. The chain recombines TRBV19 with TRBJ2-2; 9 nucleotides agree with TRBD1. Germline lookup yields CDR1 LNHDA and CDR2 SQIVND (reference sequence). This CDR3 spans 14 amino acids. With 6 bases clipped from V and 7 bases from J, the junction kept 6 bases outside the gene matches.

CDR3 bases: TGTGCCAGCATTAATGGGGCCTATGGCTACACCTTC. This gives the protein CASINGAYGYTF. The V and J genes are TRBV6-9 and TRBJ1-2; perhaps TRBD1 as D (5 bases). Trimming pared 7 bases from V and 4 bases from J, leaving 10 bases between. CDR3 length: 12 residues. CDR1 MNHGY and CDR2 SVAAGI come from the germline V gene.

This chain's CDR3 is CASSLRAGANSPLHF. The CDR3 bases are TGTGCCAGCAGCTTGCGGGCAGGGGCAAATTCACCCCTCCACTTT. The chain is built from TRBV7-2 and TRBJ1-6, with TRBD1 as a possible D gene (6 bases). Trimming took 3 bases from V and 7 from J, leaving 13 bases between them. The CDR3 spans 15 residues. CDR1 SGHTA and CDR2 FQGNSA come from the germline V gene.

The chain links TRBV9 to TRBJ1-4, with 9 bases fitting TRBD1. This CDR3 is 15 amino acids long. Germline V gene lookup returns CDR1 SGDLS and CDR2 YYNGEE. The trim removed 1 base at V and 7 bases at J, leaving 5 bases unmatched. The CDR3 DNA reads as TGTGCCAGCAGCGTAAGGACAGGGGAGAGTGAAAAACTGTTTTTT. This codes for CASSVRTGESEKLFF. The full variable domain, completed using reference TRBV9 and TRBJ1-4, is DSGVTQTPKHLITATGQRVTLRCSPRSGDLSVYWYQQSLDQGLQFLIQYYNGEERAKGNILERFSAQQFPDLHSELNLSSLELGDSALYFCASSVRTGESEKLFFGSGTQLSVL.

The J gene is TRBJ1-1, the V gene TRBV7-9; perhaps TRBD1 as D (5 bases). The CDR3 totals 15 residues. Deletions cut 1 base from V and 5 bases from J, with 14 bases between. Germline V gene lookup returns CDR1 SEHNR and CDR2 FQNEAQ (reference sequence). CDR3: CASSLGFGGRTEAFF. In DNA, the CDR3 is TGTGCCAGCAGCTTAGGCTTCGGGGGTAGGACTGAAGCTTTCTTT.

V gene TRBV6-6 combines with J gene TRBJ1-2, with D perhaps matching TRBD1 (5 bases). The CDR3 sequence is 13 residues long. The germline V gene encodes CDR1 MNHNY and CDR2 SVGAGI (reference sequence). V lost 2 bases and J 6 bases, leaving 10 bases between the germline ends. CDR3 residues: CASSYAGGNGYTF. As DNA, the CDR3 is TGTGCCAGCAGTTACGCGGGGGGAAATGGCTACACCTTC.